A single TCR beta chain is shown here with its context. The target antigen is unknown. Trimming removed 4 bases from V and 4 bases from J, with 13 bases in between. Germline CDR1 KGHSH, CDR2 LQKENI. The CDR3 runs to 14 residues. TCRdb recomputed calls from the reads with MiXCR, one row per CDR3 protein. Here the sample spans about 400,000 distinct CDR3 sequences, roughly 34% being singletons. The source of the sample is a study of T cell repertoires in cytomegalovirus infection. Whole-study results and caveats: In two of eight donors, the top clonotype was HLA-C-restricted CMV-specific.

The genes are TRBV18 and TRBJ2-5; D is unclear. This clonotype was sampled from a human donor in good health (CMV status not recorded). Some clones in this sample may be carry-over from other donors' samples. Source: cultured PBMCs, taken from culture after CMV antigen stimulation. The CDR3 protein is CASSQPGPLETQYF. In DNA, the CDR3 is TGTGCCAGCTCACAACCAGGCCCTTTAGAGACCCAGTACTTC.